This TCR beta chain was profiled in a study of T cell changes during pregnancy in multiple sclerosis. Some clones are missing from TCRdb's copy, which holds only in-frame ones; the method was immunoSEQ multiplex PCR. This table has some 56,000 clones, 92% appearing once. CDR3 length: 19 residues. Germline values: CDR1 LNHDA, CDR2 SQIVND (reference sequence). With V trimmed by 7 bases and J by 1 base, 15 bases remained unmatched. The clonotype comes from a female donor with multiple sclerosis, enrolled in a pregnancy study. The sequencing used CD4+ T cells from peripheral blood mononuclear cells, collected after pregnancy. V is TRBV19 and J is TRBJ2-3; 12 bases align to TRBD2. The CDR3 region has the DNA TGTGCCAGTATCCGGTCGGTCCTAGCGGGGGGGCCCGGCACAGATACGCAGTATTTT. It translates to CASIRSVLAGGPGTDTQYF.